The 14 T cell receptor beta chains below were found in one sample sequenced in a study of OX40 agonist ivuxolimab in advanced cancers. This table comes from immunoSEQ multiplex PCR, and its TCRdb copy is limited to in-frame clones, with some not included. This sample has 55,000 to 75,000 clones, with roughly 80% found just once. Sequencing was performed on CD4+ or CD8+ T cells sorted from blood, taken in a trial of the OX40 agonist ivuxolimab. The receptors shown here come from an adult with an advanced solid tumor such as melanoma, head and neck, liver or kidney cancer.

A word on this clone: One end of the junction is discordant with germline, which a read error may explain. This chain uses TRBV27 with TRBJ2-7; 9 nucleotides align to TRBD2. The CDR3 totals 15 residues. The V gene's germline CDR1 is MNHEY and CDR2 SMNVEV (reference sequence). The CDR3 region has the DNA TGTGCCAGCAGTCTATCCGGGACTAGCCTATACGAGCAGTACTTC. It yields the protein CASSLSGTSLYEQYF.

The chain combines TRBV19 with TRBJ1-2; 9 bases agree with TRBD1. This CDR3 is 14 amino acids long. Germline V gene data show CDR1 as LNHDA and CDR2 as SQIVND (reference sequence). The junction had 5 bases not matched to a gene; V was cut back by 3 bases and J by 6 bases. CDR3 amino acids: CASSIPTGGHGYTF. CDR3 nucleotides: TGTGCCAGTAGTATTCCCACAGGGGGCCATGGCTACACCTTC.

The J gene is TRBJ1-2, the V gene TRBV1. TRBV1 is given as a pseudogene. There are 16 residues in the CDR3. CDR3 protein: CTSSAQVVRKTYGYTF. The CDR3 DNA is TGCACCAGCAGCGCCCAAGTTGTGCGAAAGACCTATGGCTACACCTTC.

This clone was found a few times. The chain combines TRBV7-6 with TRBJ2-7, with D possibly matching TRBD2 (5 bases). Between the trimmed V and J ends, which lost 5 bases and 1 base, there was a span of 12 bases. CDR1 and CDR2 (germline): SGHVS, FNYEAQ. The CDR3 runs to 14 residues. The CDR3 coding sequence is TGTGCCAGCAGCGAAAGCGGACGGTCCTACGAGCAGTACTTC. Encoded protein: CASSESGRSYEQYF.

The sample holds a few counts of this clone. CDR3 DNA: TGCGCCAGCAGCGACCGGGACAGGGGGCGGTCGGGGCAGTTCTTC. Its translation is CASSDRDRGRSGQFF. The V call is TRBV5-1, the J call TRBJ2-1, with 12 nucleotides matching TRBD1. Germline V CDR1 and CDR2: SGHRS, YFSETQ. CDR3 size: 15 residues. V lost 4 bases, J lost 12 bases, and 11 bases stayed unmatched.

The chain is built from TRBV4-3 and TRBJ2-2, with D perhaps TRBD1 (6 bases). This CDR3 region has 16 residues. V dropped 0 bases and J dropped 5 bases, with 13 bases sitting between them. Germline values: CDR1 LGHNA, CDR2 YSLEER. CDR3: CASSQDWGRGTGELFF. In nucleotides, the CDR3 is TGCGCCAGCAGCCAAGATTGGGGGCGAGGTACCGGGGAGCTGTTTTTT.

The chain links TRBV13 to TRBJ2-7; 9 bases are a match to TRBD1. The germline CDR1 and CDR2 sequences are PRHDT and FYEKMQ (reference sequence). This CDR3 has 14 amino acids. With V trimmed by 4 bases and J by 2 bases, 3 bases remained unmatched. CDR3 loop: CASSSQGATYEQYF. The CDR3 DNA sequence: TGTGCCAGCAGCTCACAGGGGGCCACCTACGAGCAGTACTTC.

The chain has TRBV6-1 and TRBJ1-1; TRBD1 is a possible D gene (6 bases). Deletions cut 5 bases from V and 10 bases from J, with 20 bases between. Germline CDR1 and CDR2: MNHNS and SASEGT. The CDR3 consists of 14 residues. CDR3 loop: CASSPPDSPSRAFF. The DNA of the CDR3 is TGTGCCAGCAGTCCACCGGACAGCCCGTCTCGAGCTTTCTTT.

The rearrangement links TRBV7-9 to TRBJ2-5; D gene unclear. Trimming pared 5 bases from V and 5 bases from J, leaving 12 bases between. CDR1 is SEHNR, CDR2 FQNEAQ, per germline (reference sequence). CDR3 length: 13 amino acids. The CDR3 loop is CASSPGRGETQYF. For the CDR3, the DNA is TGTGCCAGCAGCCCTGGGCGCGGTGAGACCCAGTACTTC.

The chain joins TRBV28 to TRBJ2-7; 7 nucleotides match TRBD1. The junction had 8 bases not matched to a gene; V was cut back by 5 bases and J by 4 bases. Germline loops: CDR1 MDHEN, CDR2 SYDVKM. This CDR3 region has 14 residues. The CDR3 protein is CASSRGDSPYEQYF. CDR3 coding DNA: TGTGCCAGCAGTCGAGGGGACAGTCCATACGAGCAGTACTTC.

V is TRBV19 and J is TRBJ1-1; 9 bases map to TRBD1. Losses at the gene ends were 4 bases for V and 3 bases for J; bases not matched to a gene: 9. The CDR3 is 16 amino acids. Germline lookup yields CDR1 LNHDA and CDR2 SQIVND (reference sequence). DNA of the CDR3: TGTGCCAGTAGTAAGCGGACAGGGGACCGCCACACTGAAGCTTTCTTT. As protein: CASSKRTGDRHTEAFF.

This clone was observed a few times. V is TRBV7-9 and J is TRBJ2-2; no clear D gene. The V and J ends lost 6 bases and 3 bases respectively, with 8 bases between them. This CDR3 has 13 residues. CDR1 and CDR2 (germline): SEHNR, FQNEAQ (reference sequence). The CDR3 sequence is CASRSRDTGELFF. Written as DNA, the CDR3 is TGTGCCAGCAGATCTAGGGACACCGGGGAGCTGTTTTTT.

The chain recombines TRBV5-6 with TRBJ2-3; maybe TRBD1 (6 bases). The CDR3 loop spans 16 amino acids. CDR1 and CDR2 (germline): SGHDT, YYEEEE. Trimming cost V 4 bases and J 2 bases, with 17 bases left between them. CDR3 sequence reads: CASSQWLGTLTDTQYF. The CDR3 DNA follows: TGTGCCAGCAGCCAATGGCTCGGGACACTCACAGATACGCAGTATTTT. Full variable domain (remainder filled in from reference TRBV5-6 and TRBJ2-3): DAGVTQSPTHLIKTRGQQVTLRCSPKSGHDTVSWYQQALGQGPQFIFQYYEEEERQRGNFPDRFSGHQFPNYSSELNVNALLLGDSALYLCASSQWLGTLTDTQYFGPGTRLTVL.

J is TRBJ2-5 and V is TRBV7-9; TRBD2 might be the D (5 bases). There are 15 residues in the CDR3. V was trimmed by 5 bases and J by 1 base, leaving 14 bases between them. From germline, CDR1 is SEHNR and CDR2 FQNEAQ (reference sequence). The CDR3 protein is CASSKGLTSQETQYF. In DNA form, the CDR3 reads TGTGCCAGCAGCAAAGGACTGACCAGCCAAGAGACCCAGTACTTC.